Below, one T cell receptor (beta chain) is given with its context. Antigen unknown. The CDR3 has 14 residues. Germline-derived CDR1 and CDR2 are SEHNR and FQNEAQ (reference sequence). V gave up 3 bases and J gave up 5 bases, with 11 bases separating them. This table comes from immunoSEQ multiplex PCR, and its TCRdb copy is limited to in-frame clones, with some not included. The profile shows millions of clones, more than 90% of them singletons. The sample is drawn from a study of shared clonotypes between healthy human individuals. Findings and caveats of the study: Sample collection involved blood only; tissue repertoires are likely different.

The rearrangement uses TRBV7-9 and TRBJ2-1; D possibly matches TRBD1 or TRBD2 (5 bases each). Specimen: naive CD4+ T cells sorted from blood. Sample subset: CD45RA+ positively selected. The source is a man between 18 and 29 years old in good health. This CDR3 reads CASSFTGTNNEQFF. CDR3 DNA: TGTGCCAGCAGCTTTACCGGGACCAACAATGAGCAGTTCTTC.